This TCR beta chain was profiled in a study of CD8+ T cells in alopecia areata. In germline, CDR1 is LGHNA, CDR2 YNFKEQ. V dropped 1 base and J dropped 7; count of bases not matched to a gene: 0. There are 13 residues in the CDR3. Following RNA extraction, reverse transcription yielded cDNA that acted as the sequencing template. Assay used: immunoSEQ multiplex PCR; TCRdb lists only in-frame clones, some missing. The table lists 65,000 to 90,000 clones, roughly 47% of them singletons, with around 5.7% in the top ten. Findings of the study overall: Higher clonality and more expanded CD8+ clones appeared in lesional than normal scalp. In patients, TCRs were shared less clearly than in mice, and HLA may possibly be involved.

Patients with alopecia areata provided lesional scalp punch biopsies as well as peripheral blood. PBMC-derived CD4+ and CD8+ T cells were sorted. This clone was detected once. Its antigen is undetermined. Sequencing was done on a sample of NKG2D-high CD8+ T cells sorted from blood. The receptor was isolated from a human donor with alopecia areata. The chain carries TRBV4-2 and TRBJ1-2, with TRBD1 identical over 10 bases. CDR3 sequence (DNA): TGTGCCAGCAGCCAAGGGACAGGGGGTGGCTACACCTTC. Translation: CASSQGTGGGYTF.